This T cell receptor beta chain originates from a study of T cells in Graves' hyperthyroidism and ophthalmopathy (dated by TCRdb to between 2017 and 2020). Looking at the study overall: Peripheral blood samples were taken at the time of initial diagnosis, prior to any treatment. In addition, the study compared T-cell repertoires in thyroid tissue and in blood from about six Graves' hyperthyroidism patients. To identify distinguishing TCR V-J signatures, a discovery cohort of about 100 patients was used, comprising roughly 45 with Graves' ophthalmopathy and roughly 60 with stable Graves' hyperthyroidism. The 80 to 100 discovery patients were randomly divided into training and test sets at a 7:3 ratio. Prospective prediction of ophthalmopathy was tested in an independent validation cohort of under 20 hyperthyroidism patients and 17 patients who later progressed to ophthalmopathy. TCR Vbeta CDR3 sequencing of 130 to 150 peripheral blood samples (43 ophthalmopathy, about 80 hyperthyroidism and roughly 17 progressor patients) is reported in the paper. After blood sampling, hyperthyroidism patients were treated with methimazole at a starting dose of 30 mg daily, and ophthalmopathy patients were treated with high-dose intravenous methylprednisolone. General study outcomes and caveats: No statistical method was used to set the sample size in advance, and investigators knew the group allocation. In validation, the model predicted progression to ophthalmopathy with about 71% sensitivity and roughly 72% specificity, a median of around six months before onset. Most expanded thyroid clonotypes (frequency above 0.001) were also detected in blood, suggesting blood repertoires may reflect thyroid immune responses. Ophthalmopathy was separated from stable hyperthyroidism by a 13 V-J signature model, with just over 85% sensitivity and about 81% specificity obtained in cross-validation and 80%/75% obtained in testing.

Stable Graves' hyperthyroidism was defined as no progression to ophthalmopathy during 18 months of follow-up. Hyperthyroidism patients were aged 18 to 65 years and newly diagnosed, with disease duration of less than 2 months. Any patient with an uncontrolled infection, another autoimmune disease, pregnancy or lactation was excluded. Clinical symptoms, serum thyroxine and TRAb, thyroid ultrasound, and orbital computed tomography formed the basis for the diagnoses. PBMCs were separated from under 12 ml of fresh peripheral blood using Ficoll-Paque density gradient centrifugation. Total RNA was extracted using Trizol reagent, and RNA quality was assessed on an Agilent 2100 Bioanalyzer. TCR beta CDR3 regions were amplified from RNA transcripts. The TCR CDR3 was subjected to a first round of RT-PCR using the HTBI primer set and the Qiagen OneStep RT-PCR kit. A second multiplex PCR round built the libraries, followed by size selection and purification. Sequencing of the libraries was done on an Illumina HiSeq2000 using paired-end 100 bp reads. The source study handled its data this way. Raw data were processed with SOAPnuke, discarding reads with adapters, uncalled bases, mean Phred below 15, or no exact constant-primer or identifier match. High-quality paired reads were merged with COPE v1.2.5, and unique nucleotide sequences were defined as clonotypes. MiTCR v1.1 was used to align clonotypes to the IMGT TRBV, TRBD and TRBJ reference segments. The analysis included only V-J combinations with a frequency above 0.0001, which together covered more than 99% of the repertoires. A TCS score was defined as the ratio of F50 (clonal expansion) to E x V (chaos), with BLOSUM62-based TCRdist applied between CDR3 peptides within each V-J. Welch's t-statistics and random forest reduced fewer than 600 V-J features to 13, which were used in a naive Bayes classifier (R e1071). The similarity between thyroid and blood repertoires was quantified using the Morisita-Horn index. TCRdb itself trimmed the public reads at Q25 with fastp, ran MiXCR and retained productive beta chains. Rows are unified per CDR3 protein, each entry keeping the most common DNA and genes. Here the V and J calls rest on TCRdb's processing, not on the authors' analysis. The sample table shows roughly 840,000 distinct CDR3 sequences, and roughly 40% are seen once. The ten largest clones take up 8.9% of the sample.

As concerns this clonotype: Its antigen is still unknown. No qualities accompany the bases; no much larger clone lies one base away.

CDR1 and CDR2 were assigned from the germline V gene (reference sequence) as SEHNR and FQNEAQ. Germline trimming amounts to 4 bases on V and 5 bases on J, with 9 as the count of junction bases outside the gene matches. Reading from cysteine to phenylalanine, the CDR3 counts 15 amino acids. Only the CDR3 region is kept as DNA, spanning 45 bases read in frame from base 1. The sequence was obtained from a man aged 18 to 29 with Graves' hyperthyroidism. Material: blood. This chain is built from TRBV7-9 and TRBJ2-5, with 8 central nucleotides matching TRBD1. CDR3 protein: CASSSHRGVGETQYF. The sequenced DNA: TGTGCCAGCAGCTCTCACAGGGGGGTAGGGGAGACCCAGTACTTC.